Below are 7 T cell receptor beta chains sequenced from a single sample in a study of cytomegalovirus exposure and HLA in healthy donors. 60 Vbeta and 13 Jbeta primers were used in PCR. Assay used: immunoSEQ multiplex PCR; TCRdb lists only in-frame clones, some missing. The sample contains roughly 150,000 clones, approximately 82% of which appear only once. Input material: PBMCs. These receptors originate from a man younger than 35 in good health and CMV-seropositive.

V is TRBV21-1 and J is TRBJ1-5. TRBV21-1 constitutes a pseudogene. CDR3 length equals 17 residues. CDR3 sequence: CASSNTGSKCSNQPQHF. The CDR3 DNA reads as TGTGCCAGCAGCAATACGGGGTCGAAGTGTAGCAATCAGCCCCAGCATTTT.

This chain connects TRBV7-8 to TRBJ1-2; possibly TRBD1 for D (6 bases). CDR1 is SGHVS and CDR2 is FQNEAQ in the germline V gene. Trimming shortened V by 3 bases and J by 4 bases, and 12 bases separated the two germline ends. There are 14 residues in the CDR3. The chain's CDR3 is CASSFRQDSYGYTF. The CDR3, as DNA: TGTGCCAGCAGCTTTAGACAGGACAGCTATGGCTACACCTTC.

V gene TRBV7-8 combines with J gene TRBJ1-4, with TRBD1 matching 8 bases. The V gene end was trimmed by 5 bases and the J gene end by 5 bases; junction bases not matched to a gene: 7. Germline V CDR1 and CDR2: SGHVS, FQNEAQ. The CDR3 sequence is 15 residues long. The CDR3 sequence: CASSPNRGENEKLFF. The CDR3 region has the DNA TGTGCCAGCAGCCCTAACAGGGGGGAAAATGAAAAACTGTTTTTT.

The chain carries TRBV5-6 and TRBJ2-1; 11 positions match TRBD2. Looked up from germline, CDR1 is SGHDT and CDR2 is YYEEEE. V trimming: 0 bases; J trimming: 7 bases; junction bases outside the gene matches: 6. This CDR3 spans 16 amino acids. In DNA form, the CDR3 reads TGTGCCAGCAGCTTGGATAGCGGGAGGGTTTGGAATGAGCAGTTCTTC. Its translation: CASSLDSGRVWNEQFF. Supplemented by reference TRBV5-6 and TRBJ2-1, the full variable domain reads DAGVTQSPTHLIKTRGQQVTLRCSPKSGHDTVSWYQQALGQGPQFIFQYYEEEERQRGNFPDRFSGHQFPNYSSELNVNALLLGDSALYLCASSLDSGRVWNEQFFGPGTRLTVL.

This clone came up a few times. V usage is TRBV7-9 and J usage is TRBJ2-1, with D possibly being TRBD2 (6 bases). The CDR3 has 16 amino acids. V shed 7 bases and J shed 0 bases, with 16 bases lying between them. Germline V gene data show CDR1 as SEHNR and CDR2 as FQNEAQ (reference sequence). CDR3 coding DNA: TGTGCCAGCACCAAGATAGCGGTTAGCTCCTACAATGAGCAGTTCTTC. As protein: CASTKIAVSSYNEQFF.

This chain links TRBV7-9 with TRBJ1-2, with D tentatively TRBD1 (6 bases). Germline V gene lookup returns CDR1 SEHNR and CDR2 FQNEAQ (reference sequence). This CDR3 contains 15 residues. V was shortened by 5 bases and J by 10 bases, with 23 bases between the two germline ends. The CDR3 nucleotides read TGTGCCAGCAGCGTTACTCCCGGACAGACCTTTACCTACACCTTC. Translating it yields CASSVTPGQTFTYTF.

The count of this clone is one. One junction end does not reproduce the germline sequence, and a read error may be involved. The V and J genes are TRBV19 and TRBJ2-6; the D gene is possibly TRBD1 (5 bases). The CDR3 is 14 residues long. Germline V CDR1 and CDR2: LNHDA, SQIVND (reference sequence). The CDR3 spells CASSPNSGANVLPF. The CDR3 region has the DNA TGTGCCAGTAGCCCCAACTCTGGGGCCAACGTCCTGCCTTTC.